This T cell receptor (beta chain) was sequenced in a study of early T cells in non-severe SARS-CoV-2 infection. Study-level background: Sequencing used unsorted whole-blood bulk RNA, so chains lack pairing. General study points: Comparison of clonotypes with VDJdb favored anti-spike CD8 responses while missing private and CD4 specificities.

The TCR library protocol was used to attach unique molecular identifiers. These identifiers were attached to individual cDNA molecules. One entry per CDR3 protein results from TCRdb running MiXCR on the 5' RACE reads. The data show 40,000 to 50,000 distinct CDR3 sequences, around 14% seen once. This clonotype occurred many times. What it binds is unknown. CDR1 and CDR2 (germline): DFQATT, SNEGSKA (reference sequence). V was pared by 5 bases and J by 3 bases, with 16 bases between. The CDR3 is 14 amino acids. The sequenced material came from whole blood. The J gene is TRBJ1-1, the V gene TRBV20-1; D is possibly TRBD1 (5 bases). The clonotype comes from an adult who was a healthcare worker with PCR-confirmed SARS-CoV-2 infection or an uninfected control (not recorded which). In DNA, the CDR3 is TGCAGTGCTTGGGGACCTCCGAAGGACACTGAAGCTTTCTTT. It codes for CSAWGPPKDTEAFF.